A selection of T cell receptor beta chains follows, all from one sample in a study of spatial heterogeneity in lung cancer. TCRdb independently ran MiXCR on the 5' RACE reads; one entry per CDR3 protein. The data contain about 38,000 distinct CDR3 sequences, 7.5% of them singletons. The sequenced sample was PBMCs, obtained at surgery. The receptors stem from a male donor with early-stage non-small cell lung cancer. The CDR3 runs from the conserved cysteine through the conserved F or W. The order of the fields is D gene, V gene, clone size, J gene, CDR3 protein, CDR3 DNA. A D gene is named only where the DNA matches it firmly. Clone sizes are given selectively: once, few, many, or a class where the clone is expanded.

-	TRBV4-1	many	TRBJ1-1	CASSPTGYTEAFF	TGCGCCAGCAGCCCAACAGGGTACACTGAAGCTTTCTTT
-	TRBV4-3	-	TRBJ1-4	CASSQLDRGEKLFF	TGCGCCAGCAGCCAACTGGACCGGGGTGAAAAACTGTTTTTT
-	TRBV6-2/TRBV6-3	few	TRBJ2-7	CASRDGNREQYF	TGTGCCAGCCGGGACGGCAACCGCGAGCAGTACTTC
TRBD1	TRBV5-1	few	TRBJ2-1	CASSGTGGSPEQFF	TGCGCCAGCAGCGGGACAGGGGGTTCACCCGAGCAGTTCTTC
TRBD1	TRBV7-2	-	TRBJ2-5	CASSLDSPTGGAGTQYF	TGTGCCAGCAGCTTGGATTCCCCCACAGGGGGCGCGGGGACCCAGTACTTC
TRBD2	TRBV27	many	TRBJ2-1	CASSLSSGVYNEQFF	TGTGCCAGCAGTCTGTCAAGCGGGGTGTACAATGAGCAGTTCTTC
-	TRBV20-1	many	TRBJ1-5	CSASHTGVNQPQHF	TGCAGTGCTAGTCATACGGGAGTCAATCAGCCCCAGCATTTT
-	TRBV20-1	many	TRBJ2-1	CSASMVQDEQFF	TGCAGTGCTAGTATGGTTCAGGATGAGCAGTTCTTC
-	TRBV29-1	many	TRBJ2-1	CSVEVRAADDEQFF	TGCAGCGTTGAAGTCAGGGCGGCCGACGATGAGCAGTTCTTC
TRBD1	TRBV9	-	TRBJ1-1	CASSPQTGRLHTEAFF	TGTGCCAGCAGCCCCCAGACAGGGAGGTTGCACACTGAAGCTTTCTTT
-	TRBV2	few	TRBJ1-5	CASRRSHSNQPQHF	TGTGCCAGCCGACGCTCCCATAGCAATCAGCCCCAGCATTTT